Listed here is a single TCR beta chain. The V and J ends lost 3 bases and 2 bases respectively, with 10 bases between them. The germline V gene encodes CDR1 MGHDK and CDR2 SYGVNS. The CDR3 is 14 residues long. TCRdb keeps only in-frame clones here, not all; method: immunoSEQ multiplex PCR. The table records more than 350,000 clones, around nine tenths of them present only once. Each participant's cohort was designated according to participant-reported clinical history. The source of the sample is a study of blood T cell repertoires in COVID-19. Study at large: Spain, Italy and the United States supplied samples that represented acute and convalescent COVID-19. Nucleic acid was either cDNA or gDNA, and it came from T cells, B-cell-depleted T cells, or PBMCs.

Sequencing input: PBMCs or T cells enriched from blood (not recorded which). The chain couples TRBV25-1 to TRBJ1-2; D not certain. The sequence came from a woman aged 18-29 years who had been exposed to COVID-19. The CDR3 is CASSEAGQNYGYTF. CDR3 in DNA: TGTGCCAGCAGTGAGGCAGGCCAAAACTATGGCTACACCTTC.